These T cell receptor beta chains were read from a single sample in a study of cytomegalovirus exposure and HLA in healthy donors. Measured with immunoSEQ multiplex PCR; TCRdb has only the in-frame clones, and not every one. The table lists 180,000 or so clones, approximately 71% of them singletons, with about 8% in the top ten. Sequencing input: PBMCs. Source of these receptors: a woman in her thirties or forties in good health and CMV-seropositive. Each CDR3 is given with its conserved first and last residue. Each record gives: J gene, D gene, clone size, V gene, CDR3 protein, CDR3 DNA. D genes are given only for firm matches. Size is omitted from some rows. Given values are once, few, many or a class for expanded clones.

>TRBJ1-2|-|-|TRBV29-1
CSGDSNYGYTF
TGCAGCGGCGACAGTAACTATGGCTACACCTTC
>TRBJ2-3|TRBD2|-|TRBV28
CASSLEVASGRAIDTQYF
TGTGCCAGCAGTTTAGAGGTCGCTAGCGGGAGGGCCATTGATACGCAGTATTTT
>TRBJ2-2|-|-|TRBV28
CASSLWTGNTGELFF
TGTGCCAGCAGTTTATGGACAGGGAACACCGGGGAGCTGTTTTTT
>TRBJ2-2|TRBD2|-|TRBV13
CASSFDPLAGVGGELFF
TGTGCCAGCAGCTTCGACCCCCTAGCGGGAGTGGGGGGGGAGCTGTTTTTT
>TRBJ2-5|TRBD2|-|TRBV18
CASSPNGGQETQYF
TGTGCCAGCTCACCAAACGGGGGGCAAGAGACCCAGTACTTC
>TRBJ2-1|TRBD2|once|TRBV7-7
CASSPGTSGHSEQFF
TGTGCTAGCAGCCCCGGGACTAGCGGTCATAGTGAGCAGTTCTTC
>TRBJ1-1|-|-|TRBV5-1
CASSPWSGGEAFF
TGCGCCAGCAGCCCGTGGAGCGGGGGTGAAGCTTTCTTT
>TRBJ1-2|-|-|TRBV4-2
CASSQDPGMGYGYTF
TGTGCCAGCAGCCAAGACCCGGGAATGGGCTATGGCTACACCTTC
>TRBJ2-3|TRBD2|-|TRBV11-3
CASSLAGGRTDTQYF
TGTGCCAGCAGCTTAGCGGGAGGGCGAACAGATACGCAGTATTTT
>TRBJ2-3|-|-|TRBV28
CASSSRPTDTQYF
TGTGCCAGCAGTTCCAGGCCCACAGATACGCAGTATTTT
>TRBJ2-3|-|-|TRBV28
CASSLPSSTDTQYF
TGTGCCAGCAGTCTACCCTCTAGCACAGATACGCAGTATTTT
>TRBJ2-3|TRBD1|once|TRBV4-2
CASSQDGTGGGADTQYF
TGTGCCAGCAGCCAAGATGGGACAGGGGGCGGCGCAGATACGCAGTATTTT
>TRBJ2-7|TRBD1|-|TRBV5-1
CASSTRDRGLYEQYF
TGCGCCAGCAGCACCCGGGACAGGGGGCTCTACGAGCAGTACTTC
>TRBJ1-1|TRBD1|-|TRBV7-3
CASSLYRPLLTGVYMDTEAFF
TGTGCCAGCAGCTTATATCGACCCCTGTTGACAGGGGTATACATGGACACTGAAGCTTTCTTT
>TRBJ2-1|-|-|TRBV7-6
CASSLGLSTEQFF
TGTGCCAGCAGCTTAGGGCTTTCCACTGAGCAGTTCTTC
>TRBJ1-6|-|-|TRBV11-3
CASSLGAIYNSPLHF
TGTGCCAGCAGCTTAGGGGCCATATATAATTCACCCCTCCACTTT
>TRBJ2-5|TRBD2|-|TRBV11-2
CASSQGAGLVEKTQYF
TGTGCCAGCAGCCAGGGAGCCGGACTAGTTGAAAAGACCCAGTACTTC
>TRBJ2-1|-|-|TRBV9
CASSVIRYNEQFF
TGTGCCAGCAGCGTCATCAGATACAATGAGCAGTTCTTC
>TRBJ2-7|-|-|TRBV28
CATTRGRSGYEQYF
TGTGCCACCACCCGAGGGAGGTCCGGATACGAGCAGTACTTC
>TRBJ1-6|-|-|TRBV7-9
CASSLSGGSGDGSPLHF
TGTGCCAGCAGCTTAAGTGGGGGGTCGGGTGACGGTTCACCCCTCCACTTT
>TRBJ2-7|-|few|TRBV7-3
CASSSRGGPYEQYF
TGTGCCAGCAGCTCCAGGGGAGGGCCCTACGAGCAGTACTTC
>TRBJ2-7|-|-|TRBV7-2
CASSLDPRTGEQYF
TGTGCCAGCAGCTTAGACCCCAGAACAGGGGAGCAGTACTTC
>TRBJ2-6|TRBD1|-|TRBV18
CASSPSRDRPLSGANVLTF
TGTGCCAGCTCACCTTCCCGGGACAGGCCCCTCTCTGGGGCCAACGTCCTGACTTTC
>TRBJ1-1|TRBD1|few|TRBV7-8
CASSPRLGQGNTEAFF
TGTGCCAGCAGCCCCAGACTAGGACAGGGGAACACTGAAGCTTTCTTT
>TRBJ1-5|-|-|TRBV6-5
CASSSFRGNQPQHF
TGTGCCAGCAGTTCCTTCAGGGGCAATCAGCCCCAGCATTTT
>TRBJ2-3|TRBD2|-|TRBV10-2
CATGPSGGDTQYF
TGCGCCACCGGACCCAGCGGGGGAGATACGCAGTATTTT
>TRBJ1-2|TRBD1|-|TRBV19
CASSMRTGGGFGYTF
TGTGCCAGTAGTATGAGGACAGGGGGCGGATTTGGCTACACCTTC
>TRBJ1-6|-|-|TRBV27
CASTQTVSYNSPLHF
TGTGCCAGCACCCAGACAGTCTCCTATAATTCACCCCTCCACTTT
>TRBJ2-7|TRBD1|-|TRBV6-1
CASRFEAGQGLFAYF
TGTGCCAGCAGGTTCGAAGCGGGACAGGGACTATTCGCGTACTTC
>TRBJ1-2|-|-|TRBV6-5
CASSYRTASYGYTF
TGTGCCAGCAGTTACCGGACAGCGTCCTATGGCTACACCTTC
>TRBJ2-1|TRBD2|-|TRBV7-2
CASSLSAGIAGGSGEQFF
TGTGCCAGCAGCTTATCAGCGGGAATAGCGGGAGGGTCTGGGGAGCAGTTCTTC
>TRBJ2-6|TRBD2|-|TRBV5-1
CASSLAGTGANVLTF
TGCGCCAGCAGCCTAGCGGGAACTGGGGCCAACGTCCTGACTTTC
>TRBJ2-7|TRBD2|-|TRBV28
CASSRLAGSSLPDEQYF
TGTGCCAGCAGCCGACTAGCGGGATCCTCCCTACCGGACGAGCAGTACTTC
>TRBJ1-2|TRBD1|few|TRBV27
CASSLSAGGQIYGYTF
TGTGCCAGCAGTTTATCGGCCGGGGGACAGATCTATGGCTACACCTTC
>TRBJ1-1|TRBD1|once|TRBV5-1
CASTTGQNTEAFF
TGCGCCAGCACGACAGGGCAGAACACTGAAGCTTTCTTT
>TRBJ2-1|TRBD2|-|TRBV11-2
CASSFRTSGSSEQFF
TGTGCCAGCAGCTTTAGAACTAGCGGGAGTTCTGAGCAGTTCTTC
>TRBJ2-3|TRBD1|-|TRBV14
CASSYRGADTQYF
TGTGCCAGCAGCTACAGGGGTGCAGATACGCAGTATTTT
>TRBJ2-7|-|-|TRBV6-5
CASSYSVSSYEQYF
TGTGCCAGCAGTTACTCGGTCAGCTCCTACGAGCAGTACTTC
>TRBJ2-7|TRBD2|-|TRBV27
CASTLRAGGPYEQYF
TGTGCCAGCACCTTGAGAGCGGGAGGGCCCTACGAGCAGTACTTC